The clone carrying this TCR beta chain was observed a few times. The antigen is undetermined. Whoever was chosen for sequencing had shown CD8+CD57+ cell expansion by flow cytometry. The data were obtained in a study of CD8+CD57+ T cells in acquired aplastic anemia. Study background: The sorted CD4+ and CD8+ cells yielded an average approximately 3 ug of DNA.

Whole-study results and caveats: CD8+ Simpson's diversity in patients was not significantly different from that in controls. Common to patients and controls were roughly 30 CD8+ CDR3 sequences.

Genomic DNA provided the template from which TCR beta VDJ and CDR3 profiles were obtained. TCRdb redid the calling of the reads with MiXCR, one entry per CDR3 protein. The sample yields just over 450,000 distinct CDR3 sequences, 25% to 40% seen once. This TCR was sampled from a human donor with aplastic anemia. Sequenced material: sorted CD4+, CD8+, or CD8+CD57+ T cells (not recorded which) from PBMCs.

CDR3 sequence reads: CASSQVTRAEAFF. Here the CDR3 DNA reads TGTGCCAGCAGCCAAGTGACTAGGGCAGAAGCTTTCTTT. The chain links TRBV3-1 to TRBJ1-1; no firm D call. The CDR3 loop spans 13 amino acids. Trimming pared 1 base from V and 8 bases from J, leaving 11 bases between. The germline V gene encodes CDR1 LGHDT and CDR2 YNNKEL (reference sequence).